What follows are 27 T cell receptor beta chains derived from one specimen sequenced in a study of Tregs in tolerant kidney transplant recipients. Data came from immunoSEQ multiplex PCR; TCRdb stores just in-frame clones and leaves some out. The data contain 200,000 to 300,000 clones, 84% of them singletons. The source material was CD4+ T cells from blood. These receptors were taken from a human donor in good health.

The rearrangement uses TRBV7-8 and TRBJ2-1; 14 nucleotides align to TRBD2. The CDR3 sequence is 16 residues long. With 5 bases clipped from V and 6 bases from J, the junction kept 6 bases outside the gene matches. Per the germline V gene, CDR1 is SGHVS and CDR2 is FQNEAQ. CDR3 protein: CASSPGLAGEINEQFF. The DNA of the CDR3 is TGTGCCAGCAGCCCGGGACTAGCGGGGGAAATCAATGAGCAGTTCTTC.

This clone was observed a few times. The rearrangement joins TRBV7-8 to TRBJ2-6; D possibly matches TRBD1 or TRBD2 (5 bases each). The CDR3 is 18 amino acids. The V gene's germline CDR1 is SGHVS and CDR2 FQNEAQ. V shed 6 bases and J shed 0 bases, with 18 bases lying between them. The CDR3 region has the DNA TGTGCCAGCAGACTACCCGGGACGGTCCGCTCTGGGGCCAACGTCCTGACTTTC. Encoded protein: CASRLPGTVRSGANVLTF.

The chain is built from TRBV6-6 and TRBJ1-4; weak D call: TRBD1 (5 bases). The CDR3 spans 15 residues. V was cut by 7 bases and J by 0 bases, with 12 bases left in between. Germline CDR1 reads MNHNY; CDR2 reads SVGAGI (reference sequence). DNA for the CDR3: TGTGCCAGCATCCGGACAACTTCAACTAATGAAAAACTGTTTTTT. Translation gives CASIRTTSTNEKLFF.

V and J are TRBV18 and TRBJ1-5; the D gene is possibly TRBD1 (5 bases). The CDR3 extends over 13 amino acids. Germline lookup yields CDR1 KGHSH and CDR2 LQKENI. The V and J ends lost 5 bases and 7 bases respectively, with 12 bases between them. CDR3 loop: CASSVLGDQPQHF. The CDR3 DNA follows: TGTGCCAGCTCAGTGTTAGGGGACCAGCCCCAGCATTTT.

This rearrangement joins TRBV4-2 to TRBJ1-4; possibly TRBD1 for D (5 bases). Germline CDR1 is LGHNA and CDR2 is YNFKEQ. Trimming pared 4 bases from V and 0 bases from J, leaving 18 bases between. The CDR3 spans 18 residues. CDR3 coding DNA: TGTGCCAGCAGCCCGACCTCGATGGGGGACGCAACTAATGAAAAACTGTTTTTT. Encoded protein: CASSPTSMGDATNEKLFF.

The chain is built from TRBV18 and TRBJ1-4; possibly TRBD1 for D (5 bases). CDR3 length equals 15 residues. Trimming removed 3 bases from V and 8 bases from J, with 16 bases in between. Germline CDR1 reads KGHSH; CDR2 reads LQKENI. CDR3: CASSPGQGWGEKLFF. The CDR3 DNA sequence: TGTGCCAGCTCACCGGGGCAGGGATGGGGAGAAAAACTGTTTTTT.

The chain recombines TRBV18 with TRBJ2-7, with 9 nucleotides matching TRBD1. The CDR3 contains 14 residues. J gave up 6 bases and V 4 bases, and 7 bases lay outside the gene matches. Germline V gene data show CDR1 as KGHSH and CDR2 as LQKENI. The CDR3 DNA follows: TGTGCCAGCTCACTGGGACAGGGACTGGGCGAGCAGTACTTC. This sequence encodes CASSLGQGLGEQYF.

V is TRBV2 and J is TRBJ1-5; unclear D gene. Trimming removed 5 bases at V and 7 bases at J, with 6 bases between. Per germline, CDR1 SNHLY and CDR2 FYNNEI. CDR3 length: 11 residues. This CDR3 reads CASSLGQPQHF. The CDR3, as DNA: TGTGCCAGCAGTCTGGGACAGCCCCAGCATTTT.

The V gene is TRBV5-4, the J gene TRBJ1-2; D is possibly TRBD1 (5 bases). Germline values: CDR1 SGHNT, CDR2 YYREEE (reference sequence). Deletions cut 2 bases from V and 5 bases from J, with 13 bases between. This CDR3 has 14 residues. The CDR3 region has the DNA TGTGCCAGCAGCTTAGGACACGGGGGATATGGCTACACCTTC. The encoded protein is CASSLGHGGYGYTF.

The chain combines TRBV2 with TRBJ1-1; D remains ambiguous. Trimming stripped 5 bases from V and 1 base from J, with 11 bases between. The V gene's germline CDR1 is SNHLY and CDR2 FYNNEI. CDR3 length: 14 amino acids. DNA for the CDR3: TGTGCCAGCAGTTACTTACAACAGAACACTGAAGCTTTCTTT. This translates into CASSYLQQNTEAFF.

The chain employs TRBV19 and TRBJ1-1; a weak D match, TRBD1 (5 bases). The germline V gene has CDR1 LNHDA and CDR2 SQIVND (reference sequence). Trimming took 5 bases from V and 1 from J, leaving 14 bases between them. The CDR3 loop spans 15 amino acids. This CDR3 reads CASSLGGTANTEAFF. The CDR3 DNA sequence: TGTGCCAGTAGTCTCGGTGGGACTGCGAACACTGAAGCTTTCTTT.

This clone showed up just once. This sequence joins TRBV5-6 and TRBJ2-5; D tentatively fits TRBD1 or TRBD2 (5 bases each). V lost 2 bases to trimming and J lost 1 base, with 12 bases between them. The CDR3 runs 15 residues. From germline, CDR1 is SGHDT and CDR2 YYEEEE. CDR3 residues: CASSFLGTFQETQYF. For the CDR3, the DNA is TGTGCCAGCAGCTTCCTTGGGACCTTCCAAGAGACCCAGTACTTC.

V is TRBV5-1 and J is TRBJ1-4, with D possibly matching TRBD1 (5 bases). Germline V gene lookup returns CDR1 SGHRS and CDR2 YFSETQ. The CDR3 covers 16 residues. The germline V and J ends were trimmed by 0 bases and 4 bases, with 13 bases remaining between them. The CDR3 DNA follows: TGCGCCAGCAGCTTGGAAGGGGAAACCTTTAATGAAAAACTGTTTTTT. Protein sequence: CASSLEGETFNEKLFF.

The gene calls are TRBV6-5 and TRBJ1-5; weak D call: TRBD1 (5 bases). Trimming stripped 9 bases from V and 2 bases from J, with 8 bases between. This CDR3 comprises 12 residues. From germline, CDR1 is MNHEY and CDR2 SVGAGI. CDR3 region: CASGHRNQPQHF. In DNA form, the CDR3 reads TGTGCCAGTGGACACCGCAATCAGCCCCAGCATTTT.

J is TRBJ1-1 and V is TRBV5-1; the match to TRBD1 covers 7 bases. Unmatched junction bases numbered 3, after V lost 4 bases and J lost 0 bases. The CDR3 is 14 residues long. CDR1 is SGHRS, CDR2 YFSETQ, per germline. CDR3 DNA sequence: TGCGCCAGCAGCATGGACAGGTTGAACACTGAAGCTTTCTTT. This translates into CASSMDRLNTEAFF.

This clone occurred a few times. The gene calls are TRBV10-3 and TRBJ1-2; 10 positions agree with TRBD1. This CDR3 is 17 amino acids long. After removal of 0 bases from V and 7 bases from J, the junction contained 11 bases not matched to a gene. Looked up from germline, CDR1 is ENHRY and CDR2 is SYGVKD. CDR3 protein: CAISESVLTGGLVGYTF. The CDR3 DNA reads TGTGCCATCAGTGAGTCAGTGTTGACAGGGGGCCTTGTTGGCTACACCTTC.

The chain carries TRBV30 and TRBJ1-5; 8 positions match TRBD1. Looked up from germline, CDR1 is GTSNPN and CDR2 is SVGIG (reference sequence). V gave up 2 bases and J gave up 5 bases; unmatched junction bases: 8. The CDR3 is 15 amino acids. The CDR3 DNA follows: TGTGCCTGGAGTCCCCTGGCAGGGGGCGATCAGCCCCAGCATTTT. Amino acids: CAWSPLAGGDQPQHF. The full variable domain, in which reference TRBV30 and TRBJ1-5 provide the parts outside the CDR3, is SQTIHQWPATLVQPVGSPLSLECTVEGTSNPNLYWYRQAAGRGLQLLFYSVGIGQISSEVPQNLSASRPQDRQFILSSKKLLLSDSGFYLCAWSPLAGGDQPQHFGDGTRLSIL.

The chain employs TRBV15 and TRBJ1-2; possible D gene TRBD1, 6 bases. The CDR3 contains 12 residues. With 8 bases removed from V and 2 bases from J, the gap between germline ends came to 9 bases. The germline V gene encodes CDR1 LNHNV and CDR2 YYDKDF (reference sequence). CDR3 sequence (DNA): TGTGCCACCTCCCAGGGGAACTATGGCTACACCTTC. Its protein product is CATSQGNYGYTF. The entire variable domain, with the rest obtained from reference TRBV15 and TRBJ1-2, is as follows: DAMVIQNPRYQVTQFGKPVTLSCSQTLNHNVMYWYQQKSSQAPKLLFHYYDKDFNNEADTPDNFQSRRPNTSFCFLDIRSPGLGDTAMYLCATSQGNYGYTFGSGTRLTVV.

The gene calls are TRBV7-2 and TRBJ2-1; D is perhaps TRBD1 (6 bases). The V gene's germline CDR1 is SGHTA and CDR2 FQGNSA. The length of the CDR3 is 14 residues. Trimming shortened V by 3 bases and J by 4 bases, and 10 bases separated the two germline ends. The CDR3 region is CASSLDSLYNEQFF. In DNA, the CDR3 is TGTGCCAGCAGCTTGGACAGTTTATACAATGAGCAGTTCTTC.

This sequence joins TRBV5-1 and TRBJ1-1; TRBD1 agrees at 7 bases. The germline gives CDR1 SGHRS, CDR2 YFSETQ. The CDR3 is 15 amino acids. The ends lost 0 bases at V and 4 bases at J; junction bases unmatched: 6. In DNA form, the CDR3 reads TGCGCCAGCAGCTTGGAGCAGGGGGTGAGCACTGAAGCTTTCTTT. Its translation is CASSLEQGVSTEAFF.

V gene TRBV5-1 combines with J gene TRBJ2-3; 9 bases align to TRBD2. The V and J ends lost 1 base and 4 bases, in that order; junction bases with no gene match: 7. From germline, CDR1 is SGHRS and CDR2 YFSETQ. There are 16 residues in the CDR3. CDR3 sequence reads: CASSLPASGEADTQYF. CDR3 nucleotide sequence: TGCGCCAGCAGCTTGCCGGCTAGCGGGGAGGCAGATACGCAGTATTTT.

V usage is TRBV11-3 and J usage is TRBJ2-1, with TRBD2 identical over 11 bases. Germline V gives CDR1 SGHNT, CDR2 YENEEA. The CDR3 consists of 13 residues. V lost 6 bases, J lost 10 bases, and 5 bases stayed unmatched. The CDR3 loop reads CASSQTSGTEQFF. CDR3 DNA: TGTGCCAGCAGTCAGACTAGCGGGACAGAGCAGTTCTTC.

CDR3 protein: CASSLRQTGTDTQYF. The CDR3 nucleotides are TGTGCCAGCAGCCTAAGACAGACCGGGACAGATACGCAGTATTTT. V usage is TRBV5-4 and J usage is TRBJ2-3; D may be TRBD1 (5 bases). Germline V gene sequence: CDR1 SGHNT, CDR2 YYREEE (reference sequence). V shed 4 bases and J shed 3 bases, with 15 bases lying between them. The CDR3 sequence is 15 residues long.

The gene calls are TRBV19 and TRBJ2-7; D is perhaps TRBD1 (6 bases). Trimming cost V 3 bases and J 2 bases, with 17 bases left between them. The germline gives CDR1 LNHDA, CDR2 SQIVND (reference sequence). The CDR3 spans 16 residues. DNA of the CDR3: TGTGCCAGTAGTATGGGGTTAGCAGGGGCACCCTACGAGCAGTACTTC. It yields the protein CASSMGLAGAPYEQYF.

The chain is built from TRBV5-6 and TRBJ2-7; TRBD2 agrees at 9 bases. CDR3 length: 15 amino acids. Germline V gene lookup returns CDR1 SGHDT and CDR2 YYEEEE. V was clipped by 0 bases and J by 5 bases; unmatched bases: 6. The CDR3, as DNA: TGTGCCAGCAGCTTGGAAGGGACTAGCTTCCACGAGCAGTACTTC. Protein sequence: CASSLEGTSFHEQYF.

The CDR3 DNA reads as TGTGCCAGCAGTACCTGGGACCGTCTTAAAGGGGCCAACGTCCTGACTTTC. It encodes CASSTWDRLKGANVLTF. This chain connects TRBV7-9 to TRBJ2-6; D might be TRBD1 or TRBD2, each matching 5 bases. The germline CDR1 and CDR2 sequences are SEHNR and FQNEAQ (reference sequence). Trimming left V 6 bases short and J 4 bases short, with 19 bases between. The CDR3 spans 17 residues.

This sequence joins TRBV6-1 and TRBJ2-7, with TRBD2 matching 7 bases. Germline V gives CDR1 MNHNS, CDR2 SASEGT. The V and J ends lost 1 base and 4 bases, in that order; junction bases with no gene match: 7. This CDR3 spans 15 amino acids. CDR3 coding DNA: TGTGCCAGCAGTGAAGTTCTAGCGGAGTCTTACGAGCAGTACTTC. This encodes CASSEVLAESYEQYF.